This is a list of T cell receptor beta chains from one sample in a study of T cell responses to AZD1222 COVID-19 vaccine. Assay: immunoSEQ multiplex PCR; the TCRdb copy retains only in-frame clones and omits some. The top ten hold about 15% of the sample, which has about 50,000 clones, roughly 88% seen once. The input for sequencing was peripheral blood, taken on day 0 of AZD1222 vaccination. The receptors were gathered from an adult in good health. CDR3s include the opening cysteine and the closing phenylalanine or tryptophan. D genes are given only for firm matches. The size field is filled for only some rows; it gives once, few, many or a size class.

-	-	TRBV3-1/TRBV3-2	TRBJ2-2	TGTGCCAGCAGCCAAACCCTTAACACCGGGGAGCTGTTTTTT	CASSQTLNTGELFF
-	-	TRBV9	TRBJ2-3	TGTGCCAGCAGAGGGGGGGCCGACACAGATACGCAGTATTTT	CASRGGADTDTQYF
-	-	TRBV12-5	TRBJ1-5	TGTGCTAGTGGTCCCAGGAGGCCTAACAATCAGCCCCAGCATTTT	CASGPRRPNNQPQHF
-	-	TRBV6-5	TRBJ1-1	TGTGCCAGCAGTTACGAAACGGCACAGGGCCCTGAAGCTTTCTTT	CASSYETAQGPEAFF
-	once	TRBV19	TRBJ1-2	TGTGCCAGTAGGACAACCCCTGGGACTTCCGGCTACACCTTC	CASRTTPGTSGYTF
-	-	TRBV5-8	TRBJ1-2	TGTGCCAGCAGCTACGGGGTTTATGGCTACACCTTC	CASSYGVYGYTF
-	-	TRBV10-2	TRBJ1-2	TGCGCCAGCAGTGAGTCGGGGGTCTCTGGCTACACCTTC	CASSESGVSGYTF
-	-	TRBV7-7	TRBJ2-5	TGTGCTAGCAGCTTAGGCCAACAAGAGACCCAGTACTTC	CASSLGQQETQYF
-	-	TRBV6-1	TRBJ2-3	TGTGCCAGCAGTGAAGCGTGGGGCATTAGCACAGATACGCAGTATTTT	CASSEAWGISTDTQYF
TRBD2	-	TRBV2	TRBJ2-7	TGTGCCAGCAAAGCGGGGGTCTACGAGCAGTACTTC	CASKAGVYEQYF
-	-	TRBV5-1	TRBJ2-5	TGCGCCAGCAGCTGGGGAGACAGGTACGAAGAGACCCAGTACTTC	CASSWGDRYEETQYF
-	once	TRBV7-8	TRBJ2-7	TGTGCCAGCAGCTTAGGGTCCGGCTACGAGCAGTACTTC	CASSLGSGYEQYF
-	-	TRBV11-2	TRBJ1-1	TGTGCCAGCAGCTCGCCTCTAGGGGGTAGGAGCACTGAAGCTTTCTTT	CASSSPLGGRSTEAFF
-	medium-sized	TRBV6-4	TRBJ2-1	TGTGCCAGCAGTGACTCGAGAGAGTACAATGAGCAGTTCTTC	CASSDSREYNEQFF
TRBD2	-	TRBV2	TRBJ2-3	TGTGCCAGCAGAGCGACTAGCGGGGGGTGGGCAGATACGCAGTATTTT	CASRATSGGWADTQYF
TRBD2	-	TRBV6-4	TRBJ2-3	TGTGCCAGCAGTGAGGCTAGCGGGGGCCCCACAGATACGCAGTATTTT	CASSEASGGPTDTQYF
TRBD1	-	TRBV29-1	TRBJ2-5	TGCAGCGTCGAAGACAGGGGTGGAGAAGAGACCCAGTACTTC	CSVEDRGGEETQYF
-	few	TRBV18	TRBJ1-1	TGTGCCAGCTCCCCGAGGAACTCTTGGGCTTTCTTT	CASSPRNSWAFF
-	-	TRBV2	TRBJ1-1	TGTGCCAGCAGTCCACCGCGGGGGCAAAGGGCTGAAGCTTTCTTT	CASSPPRGQRAEAFF
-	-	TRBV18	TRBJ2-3	TGTGCCAGCTCACCCCCCGTCGGTACAGATACGCAGTATTTT	CASSPPVGTDTQYF
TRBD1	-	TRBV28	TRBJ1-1	TGTGCCAGCCCAGGACAGGGGGCATGGGACACTGAAGCTTTCTTT	CASPGQGAWDTEAFF